Listed below are T cell receptor beta chains from one sample, sequenced in a study of T cell responses to AZD1222 COVID-19 vaccine. The table came from immunoSEQ multiplex PCR; TCRdb's copy has only in-frame clones and leaves some out. This sample has some 50,000 clones, with about 90% found just once. This sample comprised peripheral blood, obtained on day 0 of AZD1222 vaccination. These receptor sequences come from an adult in good health. The CDR3 runs from the conserved cysteine through the conserved F or W. The D gene is left open where the match is weak. Size is omitted from some rows. Given values are once, few, many or a class for expanded clones.

CDR3 DNA: TGTGCCAGCAGCAAGGGACTAGCGGGAGTAGAGACCCAGTACTTC; CDR3 protein: CASSKGLAGVETQYF; D gene: TRBD2; V gene: TRBV7-2; J gene: TRBJ2-5; clone size: -
CDR3 DNA: TGTGCCAGCTCATCGACACCTCCGGGACAGGGTTACGAGCAGTACTTC; CDR3 protein: CASSSTPPGQGYEQYF; D gene: TRBD1; V gene: TRBV18; J gene: TRBJ2-7; clone size: -
CDR3 DNA: TGTGCCAGCAGCTCCTTAGCGGGAGGTTCCTACGAGCAGTACTTC; CDR3 protein: CASSSLAGGSYEQYF; D gene: TRBD2; V gene: TRBV11-2; J gene: TRBJ2-7; clone size: -
CDR3 DNA: TGTGCCAGCAGCTTACTTGGGACACGCACAGATACGCAGTATTTT; CDR3 protein: CASSLLGTRTDTQYF; D gene: -; V gene: TRBV11-3; J gene: TRBJ2-3; clone size: -
CDR3 DNA: TGTGCCAGCAGTTTACCCACAGGGGCAGGGAATCAGCCCCAGCATTTT; CDR3 protein: CASSLPTGAGNQPQHF; D gene: TRBD1; V gene: TRBV28; J gene: TRBJ1-5; clone size: few
CDR3 DNA: TGTGCCAGCAGCTATGGGACATTGGAGACCCAGTACTTC; CDR3 protein: CASSYGTLETQYF; D gene: -; V gene: TRBV7-2; J gene: TRBJ2-5; clone size: -
CDR3 DNA: TGTGCCAGCAGCTTAGGTGGGGGGAGGTACTCCTCCTACGAGCAGTACTTC; CDR3 protein: CASSLGGGRYSSYEQYF; D gene: -; V gene: TRBV7-3; J gene: TRBJ2-7; clone size: -
CDR3 DNA: TGTGCCAGCAGTCAACGACAGTTCTATGGCTACACCTTC; CDR3 protein: CASSQRQFYGYTF; D gene: -; V gene: TRBV28; J gene: TRBJ1-2; clone size: -
CDR3 DNA: TGTGCCAGCAGCTCCTCGGACAGGGGGAATGAAAAACTGTTTTTT; CDR3 protein: CASSSSDRGNEKLFF; D gene: TRBD1; V gene: TRBV7-2; J gene: TRBJ1-4; clone size: -
CDR3 DNA: TGTGCCAGCAGTTTACAGGGACCGTTAGGCTACACCTTC; CDR3 protein: CASSLQGPLGYTF; D gene: -; V gene: TRBV28; J gene: TRBJ1-2; clone size: once
CDR3 DNA: TGTGCCAGCAGCTATGGATCAGGGGAGACCTACGAGCAGTACTTC; CDR3 protein: CASSYGSGETYEQYF; D gene: -; V gene: TRBV7-2; J gene: TRBJ2-7; clone size: -
CDR3 DNA: TGTGCCAGCAGCACCGGACAGGGGAATAATTCACCCCTCCACTTT; CDR3 protein: CASSTGQGNNSPLHF; D gene: TRBD1; V gene: TRBV3-1/TRBV3-2; J gene: TRBJ1-6; clone size: few
CDR3 DNA: TGCGCCAGCAGTGAGGTTAGCCGGGGTTCCTCCTACGAGCAGTACTTC; CDR3 protein: CASSEVSRGSSYEQYF; D gene: -; V gene: TRBV10-1; J gene: TRBJ2-7; clone size: once
CDR3 DNA: TGTGCCAGCAGCCAAGGATATTGGCCGTTGATAGCGGGAGGAGGGAGAGGGGGAGGCAATGAGCAGTTCTTC; CDR3 protein: CASSQGYWPLIAGGGRGGGNEQFF; D gene: TRBD2; V gene: TRBV3-1/TRBV3-2; J gene: TRBJ2-1; clone size: -
CDR3 DNA: TGTGCCAGTAATCCGACAGGGTACTACGAGCAGTACTTC; CDR3 protein: CASNPTGYYEQYF; D gene: TRBD1; V gene: TRBV19; J gene: TRBJ2-7; clone size: -
CDR3 DNA: TGTGCCATCGGCGGCGGGGGTTTCAATGAGCAGTTCTTC; CDR3 protein: CAIGGGGFNEQFF; D gene: TRBD2; V gene: TRBV10-3; J gene: TRBJ2-1; clone size: -
CDR3 DNA: TGTGCCAGCCAGGGGGCGCGGGGAGAAAAACTGTTTTTT; CDR3 protein: CASQGARGEKLFF; D gene: TRBD1; V gene: TRBV12-3/TRBV12-4; J gene: TRBJ1-4; clone size: once
CDR3 DNA: TGTGCCAGCTCACCATATCCGGGGGTTGAAGGCTACACCTTC; CDR3 protein: CASSPYPGVEGYTF; D gene: -; V gene: TRBV18; J gene: TRBJ1-2; clone size: once
CDR3 DNA: TGTGCCAGCAGTGGGGGCGTGGGGCCTAGCACAGATACGCAGTATTTT; CDR3 protein: CASSGGVGPSTDTQYF; D gene: -; V gene: TRBV27; J gene: TRBJ2-3; clone size: -
CDR3 DNA: TGCGCCAGCAGCCAAGGTTACAGGGGGCGGGGACAACCCCAGCATTTT; CDR3 protein: CASSQGYRGRGQPQHF; D gene: TRBD1; V gene: TRBV4-1; J gene: TRBJ1-5; clone size: -
CDR3 DNA: TGTGCCAGCAGCAAACATATACGGTTTAGCAATCAGCCCCAGCATTTT; CDR3 protein: CASSKHIRFSNQPQHF; D gene: -; V gene: TRBV21-1; J gene: TRBJ1-5; clone size: -
CDR3 DNA: TGTGCCAGCAGCGCCCGGAGGGCCGGGGAGCTGTTTTTT; CDR3 protein: CASSARRAGELFF; D gene: -; V gene: TRBV28; J gene: TRBJ2-2; clone size: -
CDR3 DNA: TGCGCCAGCAGCCAAGAAGCGGGACGCCCTCCCTACGAGCAGTACTTC; CDR3 protein: CASSQEAGRPPYEQYF; D gene: TRBD2; V gene: TRBV4-3; J gene: TRBJ2-7; clone size: -
CDR3 DNA: TGTGCCAGCGGGGACAATGAGCAGTTCTTC; CDR3 protein: CASGDNEQFF; D gene: -; V gene: TRBV11-1; J gene: TRBJ2-1; clone size: -
CDR3 DNA: TGTGCCAGTAGTATACGGCTAGCGGGAGCCCCGGGTCACAATGAGCAGTTCTTC; CDR3 protein: CASSIRLAGAPGHNEQFF; D gene: TRBD2; V gene: TRBV19; J gene: TRBJ2-1; clone size: -
CDR3 DNA: TGTGCCAGCAGCGGAAATTGGGAAAGCAACACTGAAGCTTTCTTT; CDR3 protein: CASSGNWESNTEAFF; D gene: -; V gene: TRBV5-6; J gene: TRBJ1-1; clone size: few
CDR3 DNA: TGTGCCAGCAGCCCGGACCCCCGTCCAGAAGATACGCAGTATTTT; CDR3 protein: CASSPDPRPEDTQYF; D gene: -; V gene: TRBV4-2; J gene: TRBJ2-3; clone size: -
CDR3 DNA: TGCGCCAGCAGCTTGAGGCCGGCGTTGGATACGCAGTATTTT; CDR3 protein: CASSLRPALDTQYF; D gene: -; V gene: TRBV5-1; J gene: TRBJ2-3; clone size: -
CDR3 DNA: TGCGCCAGCAGCTTCGGGACAGGAGGGGTTTGGGACACTGAAGCTTTCTTT; CDR3 protein: CASSFGTGGVWDTEAFF; D gene: TRBD1; V gene: TRBV5-1; J gene: TRBJ1-1; clone size: -
CDR3 DNA: TGTGCCAGCTCACTGATCTGGGGTGATGACACTGAAGCTTTCTTT; CDR3 protein: CASSLIWGDDTEAFF; D gene: -; V gene: TRBV18; J gene: TRBJ1-1; clone size: -
CDR3 DNA: TGTGCCAGTAGTCTGGGACAGACCAACACTGAAGCTTTCTTT; CDR3 protein: CASSLGQTNTEAFF; D gene: TRBD1; V gene: TRBV19; J gene: TRBJ1-1; clone size: -
CDR3 DNA: TGTGCCAGCAGCAAAGGTTGGGACAGATATTACGAGCAGTACTTC; CDR3 protein: CASSKGWDRYYEQYF; D gene: -; V gene: TRBV21-1; J gene: TRBJ2-7; clone size: few
CDR3 DNA: TGCGCCAGCAGCCCCCTTTTGGGGGGCACCTACAATGAGCAGTTCTTC; CDR3 protein: CASSPLLGGTYNEQFF; D gene: -; V gene: TRBV5-1; J gene: TRBJ2-1; clone size: -
CDR3 DNA: TGTGCCATCAGTGGGGAGGGGGAAAAACTGTTTTTT; CDR3 protein: CAISGEGEKLFF; D gene: -; V gene: TRBV10-3; J gene: TRBJ1-4; clone size: -
CDR3 DNA: TGTGCCAGCAGCTTACCCACCGACAGGTATCGCGGCTACACCTTC; CDR3 protein: CASSLPTDRYRGYTF; D gene: -; V gene: TRBV5-5; J gene: TRBJ1-2; clone size: -
CDR3 DNA: TGTGCCAGCAGCTCCACAGGGGGCCAAGGAAACACCATATATTTT; CDR3 protein: CASSSTGGQGNTIYF; D gene: TRBD1; V gene: TRBV13; J gene: TRBJ1-3; clone size: -
CDR3 DNA: TGTGCCAGCAGTGCTCGACTCTCTGGGGCCAACGTCCTGACTTTC; CDR3 protein: CASSARLSGANVLTF; D gene: -; V gene: TRBV2; J gene: TRBJ2-6; clone size: -
CDR3 DNA: TGTGCCAGCAGCCAGCATCGAGCGGGAATCCTCTACGAGCAGTACTTC; CDR3 protein: CASSQHRAGILYEQYF; D gene: TRBD2; V gene: TRBV3-1/TRBV3-2; J gene: TRBJ2-7; clone size: -
CDR3 DNA: TGTGCCAGCAGCCAATTGGCTCCTGGGGGCTCAGGAACCACTGAAGCTTTCTTT; CDR3 protein: CASSQLAPGGSGTTEAFF; D gene: -; V gene: TRBV28; J gene: TRBJ1-1; clone size: -
CDR3 DNA: TGTGCCAGCAGCTTGGGGGGGGTAACAGCTAACTATGGCTACACCTTC; CDR3 protein: CASSLGGVTANYGYTF; D gene: -; V gene: TRBV5-4; J gene: TRBJ1-2; clone size: -
CDR3 DNA: TGTGCCAGCAGTGACTCGGAACCTTCGCGTGGCTACACCTTC; CDR3 protein: CASSDSEPSRGYTF; D gene: -; V gene: TRBV6-4; J gene: TRBJ1-2; clone size: -
CDR3 DNA: TGTGCCAGCAGCCAAGGGGACAGGAACACTGAAGCTTTCTTT; CDR3 protein: CASSQGDRNTEAFF; D gene: TRBD1; V gene: TRBV3-1/TRBV3-2; J gene: TRBJ1-1; clone size: -
CDR3 DNA: TGTGCCAGCAGCGTAGCGGGTATGTCGGGAGCGAACACCGGGGAGCTGTTTTTT; CDR3 protein: CASSVAGMSGANTGELFF; D gene: -; V gene: TRBV9; J gene: TRBJ2-2; clone size: -